A selection of T cell receptor beta chains follows, all from one sample in a study of T-cell reconstitution after alpha-beta-depleted transplantation in children. Using its own MiXCR run on the PCR reads, TCRdb lists one record per CDR3 protein. Of about 870,000 distinct CDR3 sequences detected, roughly 15% appear once; the ten largest clones hold just under 5%. The source was PBMCs, mostly from graft donor cells, collected 360 days after TCRalphabeta/CD19-depleted stem cell transplant. These receptors all stem from a male patient aged 10-17 years who had a stem cell transplant for acute lymphoblastic leukemia, so the T cells may come from the graft donor. The CDR3 runs from the conserved cysteine through the conserved F or W. D genes are given only for firm matches. The size field is filled for only some rows; it gives once, few, many or a size class.

NA	TRBV29-1	NA	TRBJ1-3	TGCAGCGTTGAAGATCAACTTGGAAACACCATATATTTT	CSVEDQLGNTIYF
NA	TRBV4-1	TRBD2	TRBJ2-1	TGCGCCAGCAGCCACCCGGGGCTACCGGGACTAATCCTCGAGAATGAGCAGTTCTTC	CASSHPGLPGLILENEQFF
NA	TRBV29-1	TRBD1	TRBJ2-1	TGCAGCGTTGATGGGACAGGGCAGATTTATGAGCAGTTCTTC	CSVDGTGQIYEQFF
NA	TRBV29-1	NA	TRBJ1-1	TGCAGCGTTGAAGACAGTTTGAACACTGAAGCTTTCTTT	CSVEDSLNTEAFF
many	TRBV27	TRBD1	TRBJ1-5	TGTGCCAGCAGTTTGTTGGGACAGGGGGCAAATCAGCCCCAGCATTTT	CASSLLGQGANQPQHF
few	TRBV12-3/TRBV12-4	NA	TRBJ2-3	TGTGCCAGCAGTTTAGCGGGCATACTGGGGTCAGATACGCAGTATTTT	CASSLAGILGSDTQYF
NA	TRBV20-1	NA	TRBJ2-1	TGCAGCGAGACCGGGCTCAACTACAATGAGCAGTTCTTC	CSETGLNYNEQFF
NA	TRBV20-1	TRBD2	TRBJ2-1	TGCAGTGCTAAGAGCGGGGAGCCGGGAAATGAGCAGTTCTTC	CSAKSGEPGNEQFF
once	TRBV5-1	TRBD1	TRBJ2-7	TGCGCCAGCAGCTTGTGGATAAGGCGGTCGGGACAGAGCTCCTACGAGCAGTACTTC	CASSLWIRRSGQSSYEQYF
few	TRBV12-3/TRBV12-4	NA	TRBJ2-7	TGTGCCACAGCGGTGGGAGCGAACTCCTACGAGCAGTACTTC	CATAVGANSYEQYF
NA	TRBV7-9	NA	TRBJ2-7	TGTGCCAGCAAAACGGGTCAGGGGCTCACCTACGAGCAGTACTTC	CASKTGQGLTYEQYF
few	TRBV7-3	TRBD1	TRBJ2-4	TGTGCCAGCAGCTTAAGACAGGGCAGTAGGATTCAGTACTTC	CASSLRQGSRIQYF
NA	TRBV24-1	TRBD1	TRBJ2-1	TGTGCCACCAGTGATCTAGGACAGGGGGCCTTGGATGAGCAGTTCTTC	CATSDLGQGALDEQFF
NA	TRBV15	NA	TRBJ1-1	TGTGCCACCAGCGGCTTTGCATTGGGGACTGAAGCTTTCTTT	CATSGFALGTEAFF
many	TRBV20-1	NA	TRBJ2-3	TGCAGTGCTAGTACGAACACAGATACGCAGTATTTT	CSASTNTDTQYF
many	TRBV12-3/TRBV12-4	TRBD2	TRBJ2-1	TGTGCCAGCAGTGAGAGACTAGCGGGAACCTACAATGAGCAGTTCTTC	CASSERLAGTYNEQFF
NA	TRBV13	NA	TRBJ2-3	TGTGCCAGCAGCTTAAAATCCGGGGTAACAGATACGCAGTATTTT	CASSLKSGVTDTQYF
few	TRBV10-3	TRBD1	TRBJ2-7	TGTGCCATCAGTGACCCCCGGGACAGGGGTTACGAGCAGTACTTC	CAISDPRDRGYEQYF
many	TRBV5-1	TRBD2	TRBJ2-7	TGTGCCAGCAGCTTAACTAGCGGGAGCTACGAGCAGTACTTC	CASSLTSGSYEQYF
NA	TRBV7-3	NA	TRBJ2-1	TGTGCCAGCAGCTCTTCCGGGAACGACAATGAGCAGTTCTTC	CASSSSGNDNEQFF
NA	TRBV9	NA	TRBJ2-7	TGTGCCAGCAGCGTAGGAGCGGGTAGGGGCGACCACGAGCAGTACTTC	CASSVGAGRGDHEQYF
few	TRBV6-2/TRBV6-3	NA	TRBJ2-7	TGTGCCAGCAGTTACTCGATGTGGAATTTCCTAGGGCAGTACTTC	CASSYSMWNFLGQYF
NA	TRBV18	TRBD1	TRBJ1-6	TGTGCCAGCTCACTATCGGGACAGGATTCACCCCTCCACTTT	CASSLSGQDSPLHF
NA	TRBV7-8	NA	TRBJ1-1	TGTGCCAGCAGCTTAGGACCGTGGTTAGGGGTTACTGAAGCTTTCTTT	CASSLGPWLGVTEAFF
many	TRBV27	NA	TRBJ2-1	TGTGCCAGCAGTTTGCCCCCTCGCGTGGCGGGGCTCTACAATGAGCAGTTCTTC	CASSLPPRVAGLYNEQFF
few	TRBV24-1	TRBD2	TRBJ2-1	TGTGCCACCAGTGATTTTGCTAGCGGGAGTGGGAATGAGCAGTTCTTC	CATSDFASGSGNEQFF
NA	TRBV7-8	NA	TRBJ2-7	TGTGCCAGCAGCTTAGCGTTTGGCAGGGGATCGGAGCAGTACTTC	CASSLAFGRGSEQYF
NA	TRBV5-6	TRBD1	TRBJ2-7	TGTGCCAGCCTCCGACGGGACAGGGCTTTCTACGAGCAGTACTTC	CASLRRDRAFYEQYF
NA	TRBV18	TRBD2	TRBJ2-5	TGTGCCAGCTCACCTTTAGGGGTGGGCGGGAGACGATCGCAAGAGACCCAGTACTTC	CASSPLGVGGRRSQETQYF
few	TRBV20-1	NA	TRBJ2-3	TGCAGTGCTTCTCACCTAGCGCCTAGCACAGATACGCAGTATTTT	CSASHLAPSTDTQYF
NA	TRBV11-1	NA	TRBJ2-6	TGTGCCAGCAGCTTAGAGATCGGCCCTGGGGCCAACGTCCTGACTTTC	CASSLEIGPGANVLTF
once	TRBV3-1	NA	TRBJ2-1	TGTGCCAGCAGCCAAGATTATGGTCTAGTTGGATACAATGAGCAGTTCTTC	CASSQDYGLVGYNEQFF
NA	TRBV28	TRBD1	TRBJ2-7	TGTGCCAGCAGGGACCTCGGGACAGGGGTTTACGAGCAGTACTTC	CASRDLGTGVYEQYF
NA	TRBV27	TRBD2	TRBJ2-7	TGTGCCAGCAGTATACTAGCGGGAGTGGGCGAGCAGTACTTC	CASSILAGVGEQYF
NA	TRBV13	NA	TRBJ1-3	TGTGCCAGCAGCTTAGGCCTAAGGCGTGGGGAGAGGTCTGGAAACACCATATATTTT	CASSLGLRRGERSGNTIYF
NA	TRBV20-1	TRBD2	TRBJ2-1	TGCAGTGCCACGGGGACTACCCCAGGGGAGCAGTTCTTC	CSATGTTPGEQFF
few	TRBV4-1	NA	TRBJ2-2	TGCGCCAGCAGCCAAGAACCCAGGACTGGAGTCGGGGAGCTGTTTTTT	CASSQEPRTGVGELFF